This is a list of T cell receptor beta chains from one sample in a study of T cell responses to AZD1222 COVID-19 vaccine. The assay was immunoSEQ multiplex PCR, and TCRdb's table has in-frame clones only and misses some. This repertoire shows 120,000 or so clones, 84% found once; its top ten account for around a quarter. The source was peripheral blood, collected 28 days after the second AZD1222 dose. Receptor source: an adult who received the AZD1222 COVID-19 vaccine. The CDR3 runs from the conserved cysteine through the conserved F or W. A D gene is named only where the DNA matches it firmly. Clone size is not always given. Where it is, it says once, few, many or a class for expanded clones.

>NA|TRBJ2-7|TRBD1|TRBV2
CASSVLRGPSEQYF
TGTGCCAGCAGTGTATTAAGGGGGCCCAGCGAGCAGTACTTC
>NA|TRBJ1-2|NA|TRBV24-1
CATSGDGTGYGYTF
TGTGCCACCAGTGGAGACGGAACTGGCTATGGCTACACCTTC
>NA|TRBJ1-2|NA|TRBV3-1/TRBV3-2
CASSRAGGYGYTF
TGTGCCAGCAGCCGGGCGGGGGGCTATGGCTACACCTTC
>NA|TRBJ1-1|NA|TRBV28
CASCRVRVDTEAFF
TGTGCCAGTTGCCGGGTCAGAGTGGACACTGAAGCTTTCTTT
>NA|TRBJ1-5|NA|TRBV18
CASSPPGGAGQPQHF
TGTGCCAGCTCACCACCGGGCGGAGCAGGGCAGCCCCAGCATTTT
>once|TRBJ2-5|TRBD2|TRBV7-2
CASSAGGGSQETQYF
TGTGCCAGCAGTGCCGGCGGGGGGAGCCAAGAGACCCAGTACTTC
>NA|TRBJ2-7|NA|TRBV6-5
CASSYRFVSYEQYF
TGTGCCAGCAGTTACAGGTTCGTTTCCTACGAGCAGTACTTC
>NA|TRBJ2-2|TRBD2|TRBV4-3
CASSQGLLAGGPTGELFF
TGCGCCAGCAGCCAAGGCCTACTAGCGGGGGGCCCCACCGGGGAGCTGTTTTTT
>NA|TRBJ1-4|TRBD1|TRBV6-5
CASRSTGATNEKLFF
TGTGCCAGCAGATCCACAGGGGCAACTAATGAAAAACTGTTTTTT
>NA|TRBJ2-2|TRBD1|TRBV10-1
CASRKDRATGELFF
TGCGCCAGCAGGAAGGACAGGGCAACCGGGGAGCTGTTTTTT
>NA|TRBJ1-1|NA|TRBV4-1
CASSQEAFLIIEAFF
TGCGCCAGCAGCCAAGAAGCCTTTCTAATCATTGAAGCTTTCTTT
>few|TRBJ2-7|NA|TRBV2
CASSQKYEQYF
TGTGCCAGCAGTCAAAAGTACGAGCAGTACTTC
>NA|TRBJ1-2|NA|TRBV3-1/TRBV3-2
CASTTTGAAEGYTF
TGTGCCAGCACCACGACAGGCGCCGCGGAGGGCTACACCTTC
>NA|TRBJ2-1|TRBD1|TRBV6-5
CASREQTGQVGEQFF
TGTGCCAGCAGAGAGCAGACAGGGCAGGTTGGAGAGCAGTTCTTC
>NA|TRBJ2-5|TRBD1|TRBV20-1
CSASHPQGYQETQYF
TGCAGTGCTAGTCATCCACAGGGGTACCAAGAGACCCAGTACTTC
>once|TRBJ1-5|NA|TRBV7-2
CASSLEGQTNQPQHF
TGTGCCAGCAGCTTAGAGGGGCAGACGAATCAGCCCCAGCATTTT
>few|TRBJ1-3|NA|TRBV6-2/TRBV6-3
CASSRPTGNSGNTIYF
TGTGCCAGCAGTCGTCCAACAGGGAACTCTGGAAACACCATATATTTT
>NA|TRBJ2-7|NA|TRBV20-1
CNWTVTYEQYF
TGCAACTGGACTGTAACCTACGAGCAGTACTTC
>NA|TRBJ1-2|TRBD1|TRBV7-2
CASSISGTAFYGYTF
TGTGCCAGCAGCATCTCCGGGACAGCGTTCTATGGCTACACCTTC
>once|TRBJ2-1|NA|TRBV15
CATSRGRYNEQFF
TGTGCCACCAGCAGAGGGCGGTACAATGAGCAGTTCTTC